This T cell receptor (beta chain) was retrieved from a study of T cells in localized non-small cell lung cancer (dated by TCRdb to 2018 to 2020). For the wider study: Comparing tumors with uninvolved tumor-adjacent lungs, the study looked at the T cell repertoires of fewer than 250 patients with early-stage NSCLC. The cohort was made up of 200 to 250 treatment-naive NSCLC patients whose localized lung tumors had been resected. A mean age of about 66 years was recorded for the NSCLC patients, of whom roughly 130 were male and 95 to 110 were female.

What the research found in general, with its limitations: The highest T cell clonality was observed in uninvolved tumor-adjacent lung, where clonality exceeded that of tumor, suggesting that antigenic responses were more focused in uninvolved tumor-adjacent lung. Since the design was exploratory, TCR variables were selected using unadjusted p-values with no false-discovery rate correction. A median of roughly 60 of the top 100 tumor clones turned up in the paired uninvolved adjacent lung, and approximately 30 of those clones also ranked among the top 100 of that same adjacent lung. Longer overall survival was associated with higher blood T cell density, whereas shorter survival was associated with higher adjacent-lung clonality. Because multi-region tumor sequencing was not done, intratumor heterogeneity could not be ruled out.

TCR beta CDR3 regions were sequenced from DNA using the immunoSEQ Assay. Per the source publication's procedure: T cell density was computed as TCR beta template counts normalized to usable DNA estimated by amplifying housekeeping genes. Using the preseqR package, richness was estimated by extrapolating to 120,000 templates for tissue samples and 400,000 templates for PBMC samples. Clonality was defined as one minus Pielou's evenness. Tissue-enriched TCRs were identified through differential abundance testing performed on productive amino-acid clonotypes, with a minimum total count of 5 and an alpha of 0.1. The Jaccard Index and the Morisita Overlap Index were used to measure repertoire overlap between compartments. GLIPH grouped TCR beta CDR3s together with public tetramer-defined viral CDR3s, and a viral motif had to include at least three viral sequences and also show V-gene enrichment. TCRdb's version of the immuneACCESS table is confined to in-frame rearrangements and falls short of the full clone set. An unresolved V gene accounts for under half of the shortfall where checked; the remainder is of unknown origin. V and J calls and clone size are given by that table; D and trimming were obtained from the DNA. The sample profile shows about 53,000 clones; over 70% of them were found once. About 18% of the sample rests with the top ten.

At diagnosis, peripheral blood, uninvolved tumor-adjacent lung and tumor were collected and stored as a combination of fresh-frozen and FFPE material. For TCR repertoire profiling, blood samples were analyzed in the form of peripheral blood mononuclear cells. For this clone: No cognate antigen has been identified for it. Base qualities are not recorded, but no much larger clone differs from it by a single base.

For CDR1 and CDR2, the germline V gene lists SGHVS and FNYEAQ. Compared with germline, V lacks 4 bases and J lacks 5 bases; bases without a gene match: 5. The cysteine opens and the phenylalanine closes a CDR3 of 14 amino acids. Here the CDR3 DNA is all that survives: 42 bases in frame from base 1. The TCR was taken from a man aged 40 to 70 with stage III lung adenocarcinoma. The source was peripheral blood mononuclear cells, collected before any cancer treatment. This chain is built from TRBV7-6 and TRBJ2-7; 10 bases in the junction line up with TRBD2. The CDR3: CASSSSGSPHEQYF. The DNA sequence is as follows: TGTGCCAGCAGCTCTAGCGGGAGTCCCCACGAGCAGTACTTC.